This T cell receptor (beta chain) derives from a study of T cell repertoires in cytomegalovirus infection. Study information: Both a matching HLA type and CMV infection were indicated by public TCR beta signatures.

Study-level results: HLA-C-restricted CMV-specific TCR beta clonotypes prevailed in the ex vivo response.

Trimming pared 4 bases from V and 1 base from J, leaving 14 bases between. The CDR3 spans 15 residues. The germline V gene has CDR1 SGHRS and CDR2 YFSETQ. TCRdb re-called the reads through MiXCR, storing one row per CDR3 protein. The sample records roughly 230,000 distinct CDR3 sequences, 20% to 25% being singletons. Turning to this clonotype: Its specificity is unknown.

The sample consisted of CD8+ T cells from PBMCs. This sequence originates from a human donor in good health (CMV status not recorded). Some clones in this sample may be carry-over from other donors' samples. The chain uses TRBV5-1 and TRBJ2-5; weak D call: TRBD2 (5 bases). The CDR3 region is CASSVGPGLQETQYF. The DNA of the CDR3 is TGCGCCAGCAGCGTCGGCCCAGGACTCCAAGAGACCCAGTACTTC.